The present T cell receptor (beta chain) was sequenced within a study of T cells after yellow fever vaccination. At the level of the study: Sorting on CD3, CD45RA, CCR7 and CD95 yielded EM, EMRA, CM and Tscm memory subsets. Low-cell-number fractions underwent preparation using SMART-Seq v4 Ultra Low Input. Study outcomes and limitations: Subsequent to the booster, the majority of primary-vaccination clones reappeared (under 98% CD4, about 90% CD8).

Per the germline V gene, CDR1 is DFQATT and CDR2 is SNEGSKA (reference sequence). This CDR3 has 17 residues. 5'RACE template switching produced TCR cDNA carrying a universal primer site and UMIs. TCRdb itself ran the 5' RACE reads through MiXCR, one entry per CDR3 protein. The sample has approximately 34,000 distinct CDR3 sequences, more than 9% seen once. This clonotype occurred a few times. This receptor was identified in a man aged 18-30 years who received the YFV17D yellow fever vaccine. The chain employs TRBV20-1 and TRBJ2-2, with D perhaps being TRBD1 or TRBD2 (6 bases each). Source: PBMCs, either bulk or a sorted T-cell subset (CD4+, CD8+, memory, or dextramer-sorted; not recorded which), taken around 15 days after the first yellow fever vaccination. Written as DNA, the CDR3 is TGCTGGAAATCTTTGGGGGGCAAATCGGGCTCCGGCGGGGAGCTGTTTTTT. Its translation: CWKSLGGKSGSGGELFF.